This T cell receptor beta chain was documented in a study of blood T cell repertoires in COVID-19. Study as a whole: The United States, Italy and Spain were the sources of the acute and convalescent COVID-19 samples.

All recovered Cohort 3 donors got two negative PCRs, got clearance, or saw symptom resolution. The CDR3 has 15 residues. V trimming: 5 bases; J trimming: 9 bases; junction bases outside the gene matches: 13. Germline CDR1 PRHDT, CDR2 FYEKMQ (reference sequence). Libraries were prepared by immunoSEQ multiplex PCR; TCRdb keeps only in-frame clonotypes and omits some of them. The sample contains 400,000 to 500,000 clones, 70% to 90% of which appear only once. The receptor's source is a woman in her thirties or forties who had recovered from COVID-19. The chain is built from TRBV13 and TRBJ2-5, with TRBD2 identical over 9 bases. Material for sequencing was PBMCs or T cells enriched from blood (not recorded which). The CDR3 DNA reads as TGTGCCAGCAGCCTAGCGACTAGCGGTCGGGAGGCCCAGTACTTC. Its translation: CASSLATSGREAQYF.